Below, 22 T cell receptor beta chains from the same sample are listed, as sequenced in a study of blood T cell repertoires in COVID-19. Produced via immunoSEQ multiplex PCR; TCRdb's table is partial and in-frame only. In the table there are hundreds of thousands of clones, approximately 89% of which are singletons. The sequencing sample was made of PBMCs or T cells enriched from blood (not recorded which). All receptors derive from a middle-aged man in a cohort exposed to, infected with or recovered from COVID-19 (not recorded which).

V usage is TRBV27 and J usage is TRBJ2-2, with D tentatively TRBD2 (6 bases). V was trimmed by 9 bases and J by 5 bases, leaving 13 bases between them. The CDR3 length is 13 residues. Germline V gene sequence: CDR1 MNHEY, CDR2 SMNVEV (reference sequence). The CDR3 protein is CARGGKGTGELFF. The CDR3 nucleotides are TGTGCCAGGGGGGGTAAGGGGACCGGGGAGCTGTTTTTT.

This chain links TRBV7-6 with TRBJ2-2; TRBD1 aligns across 7 bases. The CDR3 contains 18 residues. V gave up 6 bases and J gave up 2 bases; unmatched junction bases: 15. Germline-derived CDR1 and CDR2 are SGHVS and FNYEAQ. This CDR3 reads CASSISRVNRGNTGELFF. CDR3 nucleotide sequence: TGTGCCAGCAGTATATCAAGGGTCAACAGGGGAAACACCGGGGAGCTGTTTTTT.

V gene TRBV7-2 combines with J gene TRBJ1-1; TRBD1 matches at 8 bases. The CDR3 has 16 amino acids. Trimming at V came to 7 bases and at J to 2 bases, leaving 12 bases not matched to a gene. CDR1 and CDR2 (germline): SGHTA, FQGNSA. The CDR3 coding sequence is TGTGCCAGCACCTTGGACAGGGTACCTTTAAACACTGAAGCTTTCTTT. Its protein is CASTLDRVPLNTEAFF.

This chain links TRBV9 with TRBJ2-1, with TRBD1 as a possible D gene (5 bases). With 4 bases removed from V and 3 bases from J, the gap between germline ends came to 14 bases. The germline CDR1 and CDR2 sequences are SGDLS and YYNGEE. This CDR3 comprises 15 residues. This chain's CDR3 is CASSPPERGYNEQFF. In DNA form, the CDR3 reads TGTGCCAGCAGCCCACCTGAAAGGGGCTACAATGAGCAGTTCTTC.

The rearrangement joins TRBV30 to TRBJ2-3, with TRBD2 matching over 13 bases. With V trimmed by 0 bases and J by 4 bases, 1 base remained unmatched. From germline, CDR1 is GTSNPN and CDR2 SVGIG (reference sequence). This CDR3 comprises 15 residues. CDR3 in amino acids: CAWSVLAGGSDTQYF. CDR3 nucleotide sequence: TGTGCCTGGAGTGTACTAGCGGGAGGGTCAGATACGCAGTATTTT.

The chain joins TRBV10-3 to TRBJ2-5, with D maybe TRBD2 (5 bases). Germline V lookup: CDR1 ENHRY, CDR2 SYGVKD. This CDR3 comprises 12 residues. Trimming stripped 8 bases from V and 5 bases from J, with 12 bases between. CDR3 sequence: CAIGGSEETQYF. CDR3 nucleotide sequence: TGTGCCATCGGAGGTAGCGAGGAGACCCAGTACTTC.

The chain is built from TRBV28 and TRBJ2-1, with 11 bases fitting TRBD2. Per germline, CDR1 MDHEN and CDR2 SYDVKM. The CDR3 covers 15 residues. The V gene end was trimmed by 5 bases and the J gene end by 6 bases; junction bases not matched to a gene: 6. CDR3: CASSVRLAGFNEQFF. The CDR3 DNA reads as TGTGCCAGCAGTGTACGACTAGCGGGATTCAATGAGCAGTTCTTC.

In this sample, this clone turned up a few times. The chain couples TRBV6-5 to TRBJ1-2; the D gene is possibly TRBD1 (5 bases). The V gene lost 6 bases and the J gene lost 4 bases, with 15 bases spanning the gap. CDR3 length: 14 residues. Germline V gene data show CDR1 as MNHEY and CDR2 as SVGAGI. The CDR3 DNA follows: TGTGCCAGCAGCCCACTTCGGGGGACCTATGGCTACACCTTC. This translates into CASSPLRGTYGYTF.

This clone was seen just once. The V gene is TRBV28, the J gene TRBJ2-7, with 9 bases fitting TRBD1. The V segment lost 8 bases and the J segment 0 bases; nucleotides outside the gene matches: 11. The germline V gene has CDR1 MDHEN and CDR2 SYDVKM. This CDR3 region has 16 residues. CDR3: CASGALQGQGSYEQYF. The DNA for the CDR3 is TGTGCCAGCGGCGCATTACAGGGACAGGGCTCCTACGAGCAGTACTTC.

The chain employs TRBV11-3 and TRBJ2-3; 7 nucleotides line up with TRBD1. Germline V CDR1 and CDR2: SGHNT, YENEEA. V shed 1 base and J 5 bases; nucleotides not matched to a gene: 3. There are 14 residues in the CDR3. The CDR3 coding sequence is TGTGCCAGCAGCTTAGGTCAGGGGGAAGATACGCAGTATTTT. It encodes CASSLGQGEDTQYF.

In this sample, this clone turned up once. The chain couples TRBV3-1 (or the pseudogene TRBV3-2) to TRBJ1-6; no clear D gene. The CDR3 loop spans 15 amino acids. Looked up from germline, CDR1 is LGHDT and CDR2 is YNNKEL (reference sequence). Trimming shortened V by 1 base and J by 9 bases, and 13 bases separated the two germline ends. The CDR3 loop is CASSQVGVMGSPLHF. CDR3 bases: TGTGCCAGCAGCCAAGTAGGAGTAATGGGTTCACCCCTCCACTTT.

This rearrangement joins TRBV14 to TRBJ2-1; 9 nucleotides align to TRBD2. The ends lost 4 bases at V and 7 bases at J; junction bases unmatched: 20. This CDR3 is built from 19 residues. CDR1 is SGHDN and CDR2 is FVKESK in the germline V gene. CDR3 sequence reads: CASSPPQGLLREGRNEQFF. CDR3 in DNA: TGTGCCAGCAGCCCGCCGCAGGGGCTATTGCGGGAGGGAAGGAATGAGCAGTTCTTC.

J is TRBJ2-5 and V is TRBV7-9; the match to TRBD2 covers 7 bases. The V and J ends lost 5 bases and 5 bases, in that order; junction bases with no gene match: 11. Per the germline V gene, CDR1 is SEHNR and CDR2 is FQNEAQ (reference sequence). This CDR3 spans 15 amino acids. The CDR3 DNA sequence: TGTGCCAGCAGCCCGGCTAGACTAGCCCAGGAGACCCAGTACTTC. This encodes CASSPARLAQETQYF.

The chain combines TRBV2 with TRBJ2-6, with D possibly matching TRBD1 (6 bases). Trimming stripped 6 bases from V and 0 bases from J, with 15 bases between. CDR1 SNHLY and CDR2 FYNNEI come from the germline V gene. The CDR3 runs 17 residues. The CDR3 bases are TGTGCCAGCAGCGCTAGGACAGCGGACTCTGGGGCCAACGTCCTGACTTTC. Its translation: CASSARTADSGANVLTF.

The J gene is TRBJ2-7, the V gene TRBV2, with 8 bases matching TRBD1. CDR3 size: 14 residues. In germline, CDR1 is SNHLY, CDR2 FYNNEI. After removal of 5 bases from V and 6 bases from J, the junction contained 9 bases not matched to a gene. This CDR3 is CASSRTGIVGEQYF. The DNA for the CDR3 is TGTGCCAGCAGTAGGACAGGGATAGTGGGCGAGCAGTACTTC.

V gene TRBV28 combines with J gene TRBJ2-5, with 13 bases that match TRBD2. CDR3 size: 15 residues. The V and J ends lost 5 bases and 4 bases, in that order; junction bases with no gene match: 4. Germline CDR1 and CDR2: MDHEN and SYDVKM. The CDR3 nucleotides read TGTGCCAGCAGTCCACGGACTAGCGGGAGAGAGACCCAGTACTTC. Protein sequence: CASSPRTSGRETQYF.

J is TRBJ2-5 and V is TRBV20-1; a possible D gene is TRBD2 (6 bases). Germline loops: CDR1 DFQATT, CDR2 SNEGSKA (reference sequence). The CDR3 has 12 residues. Trimming removed 6 bases from V and 4 bases from J, with 12 bases in between. The CDR3, as DNA: TGCAGTGCCAGTCGGGAGAGAGAGACCCAGTACTTC. This gives the protein CSASRERETQYF.

V gene TRBV29-1 combines with J gene TRBJ1-1; no reliable D call. Germline V gives CDR1 SQVTM, CDR2 ANQGSEA. The CDR3 length is 10 residues. Trimming stripped 7 bases from V and 1 base from J, with 4 bases between. CDR3 in DNA: TGCAGCGGAGGGAACACTGAAGCTTTCTTT. This codes for CSGGNTEAFF.

This clone has only one observation. CDR3: CAPGSDRGWSSYEQYF. The CDR3 DNA sequence: TGTGCGCCAGGGTCGGACAGGGGCTGGAGCTCCTACGAGCAGTACTTC. J is TRBJ2-7 and V is TRBV30, with 9 bases fitting TRBD1. Germline values: CDR1 GTSNPN, CDR2 SVGIG (reference sequence). The CDR3 spans 16 residues.

The chain links TRBV3-1 (or the pseudogene TRBV3-2) to TRBJ1-1; the D is unclear. V lost 1 base to trimming and J lost 5 bases, with 8 bases between them. The CDR3 is 13 amino acids. Germline values: CDR1 LGHDT, CDR2 YNNKEL (reference sequence). CDR3 sequence (DNA): TGTGCCAGCAGCCAAGGACGGAGGACTGAAGCTTTCTTT. It codes for CASSQGRRTEAFF.

The rearrangement joins TRBV27 to TRBJ1-5; D call uncertain. CDR1 MNHEY and CDR2 SMNVEV come from the germline V gene (reference sequence). V was pared by 3 bases and J by 7 bases, with 10 bases between. The CDR3 consists of 13 residues. CDR3 coding DNA: TGTGCCAGCAGTTTCCAGGCTCAGCAGCCCCAGCATTTT. Amino acid sequence: CASSFQAQQPQHF.

This chain connects TRBV5-4 to TRBJ2-1; 9 bases are a match to TRBD1. The CDR3 loop spans 15 amino acids. Germline V gene data show CDR1 as SGHNT and CDR2 as YYREEE (reference sequence). The J segment lost 4 bases and the V segment lost 5 bases, leaving 7 bases of the junction unmatched. CDR3 DNA sequence: TGTGCCAGCAGTCGACGGACAGGGGCATACAATGAGCAGTTCTTC. Amino acids: CASSRRTGAYNEQFF.